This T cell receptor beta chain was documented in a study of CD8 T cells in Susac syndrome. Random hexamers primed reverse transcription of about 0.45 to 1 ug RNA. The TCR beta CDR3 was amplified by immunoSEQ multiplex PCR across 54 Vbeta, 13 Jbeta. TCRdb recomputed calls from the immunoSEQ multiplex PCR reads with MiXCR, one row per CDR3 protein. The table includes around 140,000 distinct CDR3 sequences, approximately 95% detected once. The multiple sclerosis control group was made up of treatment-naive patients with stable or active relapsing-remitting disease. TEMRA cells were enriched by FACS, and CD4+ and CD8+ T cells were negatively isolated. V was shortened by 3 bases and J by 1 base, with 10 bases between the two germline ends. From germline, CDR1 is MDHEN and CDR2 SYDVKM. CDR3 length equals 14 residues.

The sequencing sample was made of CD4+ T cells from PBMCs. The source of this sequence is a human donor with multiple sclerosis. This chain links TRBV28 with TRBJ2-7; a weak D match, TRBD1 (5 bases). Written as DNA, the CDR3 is TGTGCCAGCAGTTTGACAGCCCGTTCCTACGAGCAGTACTTC. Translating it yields CASSLTARSYEQYF.